The 25 T cell receptor beta chains reported below all come from one sample, sequenced in a study of T cells after yellow fever vaccination. TCRdb analysed the 5' RACE reads with MiXCR anew, one entry per CDR3 protein. In the table there are hundreds of thousands of distinct CDR3 sequences, 8.7% of which are singletons. The specimen comprised PBMCs, sampled on the day of the first yellow fever vaccination. The origin of the receptors is a man between 18 and 35 years old who received the YFV17D yellow fever vaccine.

The chain is built from TRBV25-1 and TRBJ2-3; tentative D call: TRBD2 (6 bases). V was clipped by 2 bases and J by 8 bases, with 23 bases between them. The germline V gene encodes CDR1 MGHDK and CDR2 SYGVNS. The CDR3 sequence is 17 residues long. CDR3 loop: CASSELDGEEVPGTQYF. DNA for the CDR3: TGTGCCAGCAGTGAACTGGACGGGGAGGAGGTCCCAGGTACGCAGTATTTT.

The chain carries TRBV2 and TRBJ1-5; tentatively, D is TRBD1 (5 bases). The CDR3 runs to 13 residues. V was shortened by 10 bases and J by 6 bases, with 16 bases between the two germline ends. Looked up from germline, CDR1 is SNHLY and CDR2 is FYNNEI. The CDR3 sequence is CAIRAGPGQPQHF. In nucleotides, the CDR3 is TGTGCCATCCGAGCAGGGCCGGGTCAGCCCCAGCATTTT. Supplemented by reference TRBV2 and TRBJ1-5, the full variable domain reads EPEVTQTPSHQVTQMGQEVILRCVPISNHLYFYWYRQILGQKVEFLVSFYNNEISEKSEIFDDQFSVERPDGSNFTLKIRSTKLEDSAMYFCAIRAGPGQPQHFGDGTRLSIL.

J is TRBJ2-7 and V is TRBV9, with 9 nucleotides matching TRBD1. V gave up 4 bases and J gave up 6 bases; unmatched junction bases: 11. CDR1 and CDR2 (germline): SGDLS, YYNGEE. This CDR3 is built from 15 residues. The CDR3 region has the DNA TGTGCCAGCAGCCCAGACGGGGACAGGGCTTCCGAGCAGTACTTC. This gives the protein CASSPDGDRASEQYF.

This clonotype occurred many times. This chain joins TRBV27 and TRBJ2-1; the D gene is possibly TRBD2 (5 bases). The CDR3 is made up of 14 amino acids. CDR1 MNHEY and CDR2 SMNVEV come from the germline V gene (reference sequence). Trimming left V 3 bases short and J 4 bases short, with 10 bases between. The CDR3 bases are TGTGCCAGCAGTTTCTCGAGGGCGTACAATGAGCAGTTCTTC. Its translation is CASSFSRAYNEQFF.

V is TRBV6-2 or TRBV6-3 and J is TRBJ2-7; D gene uncertain. This CDR3 region has 14 residues. Germline loops: CDR1 MNHEY, CDR2 SVGEGT. V lost 2 bases to trimming and J lost 2 bases, with 10 bases between them. For the CDR3, the DNA is TGTGCCAGCAGTTACGATACCACTACCTACGAGCAGTACGTC. It codes for CASSYDTTTYEQYV.

This chain links TRBV7-2 with TRBJ2-7; 10 nucleotides match TRBD2. V trimming: 5 bases; J trimming: 4 bases; junction bases outside the gene matches: 14. Germline CDR1 is SGHTA and CDR2 is FQGNSA. CDR3 length: 17 residues. CDR3 in amino acids: CASSRLDLSSGGYEQYV. Here the CDR3 DNA reads TGTGCCAGCAGCCGCCTAGATCTATCTAGCGGGGGTTACGAGCAGTACGTC.

The V gene is TRBV7-2, the J gene TRBJ2-1; D is possibly TRBD2 (6 bases). This CDR3 has 16 amino acids. Germline-derived CDR1 and CDR2 are SGHTA and FQGNSA. Between the trimmed V and J ends, which lost 4 bases and 0 bases, there was a span of 13 bases. The CDR3 DNA follows: TGTGCCAGCAGCTCTTGGCGGGGAAGCTCCTACAATGAGCAGTTCTTC. Encoded protein: CASSSWRGSSYNEQFF.

The genes are TRBV5-1 and TRBJ2-3, with D possibly being TRBD1 (5 bases). CDR1 and CDR2 (germline): SGHRS, YFSETQ. Trimming stripped 2 bases from V and 4 bases from J, with 17 bases between. There are 16 residues in the CDR3. The CDR3 bases are TGCGCCAGCAGCTTTGGAAACAGTCTAGGGGCAGATACGCAGTATTTT. It specifies CASSFGNSLGADTQYF.

The chain uses TRBV20-1 and TRBJ2-1; D could derive from TRBD1 or TRBD2 (5 bases each). The germline V gene encodes CDR1 DFQATT and CDR2 SNEGSKA (reference sequence). The CDR3 is 15 residues long. V lost 3 bases and J lost 4, with 16 bases in between. The CDR3 nucleotides are TGCAGTGCTAGTGCTGCCGGGACGGATTACAATGAGCAGTTCTTC. As protein: CSASAAGTDYNEQFF.

This clonotype showed up many times. The chain joins TRBV5-1 to TRBJ2-1; TRBD1 agrees at 10 bases. This CDR3 region has 15 residues. V shed 4 bases and J 6 bases; nucleotides not matched to a gene: 7. Germline V gene lookup returns CDR1 SGHRS and CDR2 YFSETQ. The CDR3 DNA reads TGCGCCAGCAGCCCGGACAGGGGGTATAGCAATGAGCAGTTCTTC. Its protein is CASSPDRGYSNEQFF.

The chain combines TRBV23-1 with TRBJ1-6; D possibly corresponds to TRBD1 (5 bases). TRBV23-1 is reported as an ORF; its role is uncertain. V lost 3 bases, J lost 0 bases, and 15 bases lay in between. The CDR3 is 18 residues long. The CDR3 reads CASSHPGRDSSYNSPLHF. CDR3 DNA: TGCGCCAGCAGTCATCCTGGGCGCGACAGCTCCTATAATTCACCCCTCCACTTT.

This clonotype has a handful of counts. The chain is built from TRBV19 and TRBJ1-2; D ambiguous. This CDR3 has 11 amino acids. The V end lost 10 bases, the J end lost 3 bases, and 9 bases lay between the germline ends. The germline V gene encodes CDR1 LNHDA and CDR2 SQIVND (reference sequence). The DNA of the CDR3 is TGTGCCACCTCGGACTACTATGGCTACACCTTC. Amino acids: CATSDYYGYTF.

This clonotype was seen more than once but under ten times. This chain links TRBV27 with TRBJ1-2; TRBD1 matches 9 bases. V shed 0 bases, J shed 8 bases, and the junction held 7 bases outside the gene matches. CDR3 length equals 15 residues. Looked up from germline, CDR1 is MNHEY and CDR2 is SMNVEV (reference sequence). The CDR3 nucleotides read TGTGCCAGCAGTTTATCCGTGGGACAGGGCGAAGGCTACACCTTC. Translation gives CASSLSVGQGEGYTF.

This clonotype was picked up many times. This chain joins TRBV7-2 and TRBJ1-2; no reliable D call. With 1 base removed from V and 7 bases from J, the gap between germline ends came to 13 bases. This CDR3 is built from 14 residues. Germline lookup yields CDR1 SGHTA and CDR2 FQGNSA. The CDR3 DNA reads TGTGCCAGCAGCTTAGGGGGTGGTTATGGTGGCTACACCTTC. It specifies CASSLGGGYGGYTF.

The CDR3 DNA reads as TGCGCCAGCAGCTTGTCTCCCGGGGCAGGGGAGACCCAGTACTTC. This encodes CASSLSPGAGETQYF. V gene TRBV5-1 combines with J gene TRBJ2-5, with D perhaps being TRBD1 or TRBD2 (5 bases each). The CDR3 is 15 amino acids. The germline V gene has CDR1 SGHRS and CDR2 YFSETQ. V lost 1 base to trimming and J lost 5 bases, with 15 bases between them.

This clonotype occurred many times. The J gene is TRBJ2-3, the V gene TRBV12-3 or TRBV12-4; D is unclear. Trimming pared 3 bases from V and 8 bases from J, leaving 12 bases between. This CDR3 has 13 amino acids. In DNA form, the CDR3 reads TGTGCCAGCAGTTTCAGGCTTTTGAGTACGCAGTATTTT. This translates into CASSFRLLSTQYF.

This clonotype was picked up a small number of times. The CDR3: CASRDRQGYGYTF. CDR3 bases: TGTGCCAGCAGGGACAGACAGGGATATGGCTACACCTTC. The gene calls are TRBV12-3 or TRBV12-4 and TRBJ1-2; 7 bases agree with TRBD1. J lost 5 bases, V lost 6 bases, and 6 bases had no gene match. This CDR3 is built from 13 residues.

The V call is TRBV29-1, the J call TRBJ1-2; tentative D call: TRBD1 (5 bases). Trimming stripped 4 bases from V and 3 bases from J, with 15 bases between. The germline CDR1 and CDR2 sequences are SQVTM and ANQGSEA. CDR3 length equals 14 residues. The CDR3 DNA reads as TGCAGCGTTGTCCCGTCGGGGCTTGACTATGGCTACACCTTC. Translating gives CSVVPSGLDYGYTF.

This clonotype was counted between two and nine times. This chain links TRBV7-3 with TRBJ2-2; weak D call: TRBD1 (5 bases). The germline V gene has CDR1 SGHTA and CDR2 FQGTGA. With 4 bases removed from V and 7 bases from J, the gap between germline ends came to 10 bases. CDR3 length equals 13 residues. CDR3 in DNA: TGTGCCAGCAGCTCTCAGGGTATCGGGGAGCTGTTTTTT. It translates to CASSSQGIGELFF. Variable domain in full (rest from reference TRBV7-3 and TRBJ2-2): GAGVSQTPSNKVTEKGKYVELRCDPISGHTALYWYRQSLGQGPEFLIYFQGTGAADDSGLPNDRFFAVRPEGSVSTLKIQRTERGDSAVYLCASSSQGIGELFFGEGSRLTVL.

The chain links TRBV7-6 to TRBJ1-2; TRBD1 might be the D (5 bases). The germline CDR1 and CDR2 sequences are SGHVS and FNYEAQ. V lost 4 bases to trimming and J lost 5 bases, with 17 bases between them. The CDR3 is 15 amino acids. CDR3 loop: CASSYRPGPTYGYTF. The CDR3 DNA sequence: TGTGCCAGCAGCTACCGACCGGGACCAACATATGGCTACACCTTC.

This clonotype has a handful of counts. V is TRBV28 and J is TRBJ2-1, with TRBD2 identical over 9 bases. CDR1 MDHEN and CDR2 SYDVKM come from the germline V gene. J was trimmed by 7 bases and V by 6 bases; bases with no gene match: 7. CDR3 length equals 14 residues. The CDR3 loop is CASSSGGKGNEQFF. Written as DNA, the CDR3 is TGTGCCAGCAGCAGCGGGGGGAAGGGAAATGAGCAGTTCTTC.

This clonotype has just a few counts. J is TRBJ1-2 and V is TRBV7-2; the D is unclear. Trimming removed 6 bases at V and 0 bases at J, with 11 bases between. Germline CDR1 SGHTA, CDR2 FQGNSA. This CDR3 region has 14 residues. DNA of the CDR3: TGTGCCAGCAGGCCGACACCCACTAACTATGGCTACACCTTC. As protein: CASRPTPTNYGYTF.

J is TRBJ2-3 and V is TRBV9; unclear D gene. The CDR3 sequence is 13 residues long. The germline CDR1 and CDR2 sequences are SGDLS and YYNGEE. Deletions cut 3 bases from V and 3 bases from J, with 8 bases between. CDR3: CASSAAMTDTQYF. For the CDR3, the DNA is TGTGCCAGCAGCGCCGCCATGACAGATACGCAGTATTTT.

The CDR3 reads CASSPRRGELGDTQYF. DNA of the CDR3: TGTGCCAGCAGTCCGCGGCGGGGGGAACTAGGAGATACCCAGTACTTC. The chain combines TRBV7-9 with TRBJ2-5; 8 positions match TRBD2. The junction had 17 bases not matched to a gene; V was cut back by 6 bases and J by 8 bases. The germline gives CDR1 SEHNR, CDR2 FQNEAQ (reference sequence). This CDR3 region has 16 residues.

The chain links TRBV3-1 to TRBJ2-5; TRBD1 is a possible D gene (6 bases). Germline-derived CDR1 and CDR2 are LGHDT and YNNKEL (reference sequence). This CDR3 contains 16 residues. The V end was cut by 5 bases, the J end by 5 bases, with 21 bases between. The DNA of the CDR3 is TGTGCCAGCAGCGGTGCGGACAGCTCCGAGCGGGAGACCCAGTACTTC. It encodes CASSGADSSERETQYF.